The clone carrying this TCR beta chain was found once. This sample is part of a study of blood T cell repertoires in COVID-19. Study-wide context: COVID-19 samples collected from the United States, Italy and Spain covered acute and convalescent phases.

Patients in Seattle were enrolled during active infection, then followed longitudinally. In the original workflow: Amplification with reference gene primers provided the estimates of nucleated cell counts. Sequenced by immunoSEQ multiplex PCR; TCRdb stores in-frame clones only, minus some. The DNA gave D and trimming, while V, J and clone size come from that table. The table has fewer than 50,000 clones, less than 80% seen once. Germline V gives CDR1 SGHNT, CDR2 YYREEE (reference sequence). The CDR3 loop spans 12 amino acids. V trimming: 5 bases; J trimming: 12 bases; junction bases outside the gene matches: 6.

This clonotype originated in a man aged 70-80 years with COVID-19, enrolled during active disease. Source material: peripheral blood. The chain employs TRBV5-4 and TRBJ2-1, with TRBD1 identical over 9 bases. The CDR3 loop is CASRGQGGGQFF. CDR3 coding DNA: TGTGCCAGCAGGGGACAGGGAGGGGGGCAGTTCTTC.